Sequencing of this T cell receptor (beta chain) was carried out in a study of blood T cell repertoires in COVID-19. Overall study: COVID-19 samples collected from the United States, Italy and Spain covered acute and convalescent phases.

In the study's own analysis: Nucleated cell number was recorded as an estimate derived from reference gene primer amplification. Sequencing used immunoSEQ multiplex PCR; TCRdb keeps in-frame clones, though not all of them. V and J calls and clone size come straight from that table; D and trimming were deduced from the DNA. Seen here are approximately 210,000 clones, 89% observed once, and the top ten hold 4.8%. Germline V lookup: CDR1 MNHNY, CDR2 SVGAGI (reference sequence). The V and J ends lost 6 bases and 5 bases, in that order; junction bases with no gene match: 3. This CDR3 has 13 residues. The V gene is TRBV6-6, the J gene TRBJ1-5; TRBD1 matches 8 bases. Source material: peripheral blood. The source is a woman aged 40 to 50 with acute or convalescent COVID-19. CDR3 sequence: CASRQGGYQPQHF. CDR3 nucleotide sequence: TGTGCCAGCAGACAGGGGGGGTATCAGCCCCAGCATTTT.